This T cell receptor (beta chain) emerged from a study of glioma-infiltrating T cells after dendritic cell vaccination. Looking at the study overall: Monocyte-derived dendritic cells, cultured about 7 days with IL-4 and GM-CSF, were pulsed with autologous tumor lysate.

Trimming took 3 bases from V and 0 from J, leaving 9 bases between them. CDR3 length: 14 amino acids. Germline V gene lookup returns CDR1 SGHRS and CDR2 YFSETQ. This clone has only a few counts. Time point described: after dendritic cell vaccination, including at tumor progression/relapse. Amplification used 60 V beta primers and 13 J beta primers. Method: immunoSEQ multiplex PCR; TCRdb's copy keeps in-frame clones and lacks some. This sample has 99,000 or so clones, with around 90% found just once. This TCR was sampled from a human donor with glioblastoma. This material consisted of blood, taken after dendritic cell vaccination. The chain is built from TRBV5-1 and TRBJ1-1; D remains ambiguous. CDR3 in amino acids: CASSSGTLNTEAFF. In nucleotides, the CDR3 is TGCGCCAGCAGCTCGGGAACCTTGAACACTGAAGCTTTCTTT.